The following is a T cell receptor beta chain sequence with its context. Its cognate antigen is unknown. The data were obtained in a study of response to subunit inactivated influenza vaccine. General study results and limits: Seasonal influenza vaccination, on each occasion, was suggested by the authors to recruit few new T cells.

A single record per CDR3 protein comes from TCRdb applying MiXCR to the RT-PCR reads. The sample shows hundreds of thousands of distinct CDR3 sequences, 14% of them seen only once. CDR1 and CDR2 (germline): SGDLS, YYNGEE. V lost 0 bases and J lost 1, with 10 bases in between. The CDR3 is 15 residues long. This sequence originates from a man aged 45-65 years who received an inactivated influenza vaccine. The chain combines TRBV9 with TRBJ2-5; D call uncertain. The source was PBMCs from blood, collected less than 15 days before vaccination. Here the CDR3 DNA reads TGTGCCAGCAGCGTAGTGGGTTTGGCCCAAGAGACCCAGTACTTC. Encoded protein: CASSVVGLAQETQYF.